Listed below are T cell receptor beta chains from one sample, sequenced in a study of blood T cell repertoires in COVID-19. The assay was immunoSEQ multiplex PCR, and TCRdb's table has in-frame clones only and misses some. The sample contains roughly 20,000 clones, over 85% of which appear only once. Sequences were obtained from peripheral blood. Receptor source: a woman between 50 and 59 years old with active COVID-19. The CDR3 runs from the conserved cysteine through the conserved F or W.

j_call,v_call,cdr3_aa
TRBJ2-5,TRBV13,CASSLRRGGAGETQYF
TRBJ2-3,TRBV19,CASSVETGGTSTDTQYF
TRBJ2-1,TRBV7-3,CASSVASGNEQFF
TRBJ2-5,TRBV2,CASSFQETQYF
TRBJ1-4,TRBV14,CASSQHGFEEKLFF
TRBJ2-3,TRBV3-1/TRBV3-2,CASSQVWDRVGDTQYF
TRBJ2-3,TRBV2,CASSDDRENTDTQYF
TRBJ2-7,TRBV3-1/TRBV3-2,CASSQRAGPTYEQYF
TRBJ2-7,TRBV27,CASSLFPRLAGGLNEQYF
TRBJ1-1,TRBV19,CASSIGGNTEAFF
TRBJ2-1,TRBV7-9,CASSRGEGTKQFF
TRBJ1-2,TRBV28,CASTKTANYGYTF
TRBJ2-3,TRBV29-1,CSVVRGPGLVDTQYF
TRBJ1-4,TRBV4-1,CASSQEDYLQEGKLFF
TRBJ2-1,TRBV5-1,CASKDGRAGNEQFF
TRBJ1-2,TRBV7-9,CASSLTGVNYGYTF
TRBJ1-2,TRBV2,CASSEAGRVPYGYTF
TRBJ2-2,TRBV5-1,CASSDGTITGELFF
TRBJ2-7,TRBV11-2,CASSFGLRTGQGPTKQYF
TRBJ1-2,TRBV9,CASSAGGLDGYTF
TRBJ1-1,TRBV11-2,CASSLATGGRTEAFF
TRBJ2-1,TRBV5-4,CASSSYTGTSGRNEQFF